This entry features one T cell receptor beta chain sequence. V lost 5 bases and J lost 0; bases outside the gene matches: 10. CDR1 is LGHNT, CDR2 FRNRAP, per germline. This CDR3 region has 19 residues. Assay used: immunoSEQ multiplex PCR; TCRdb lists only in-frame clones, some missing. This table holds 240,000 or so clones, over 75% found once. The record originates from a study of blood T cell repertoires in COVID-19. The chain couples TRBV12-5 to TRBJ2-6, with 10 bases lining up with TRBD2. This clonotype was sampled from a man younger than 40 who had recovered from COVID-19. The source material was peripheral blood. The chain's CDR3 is CASGPRLAGADSGANVLTF. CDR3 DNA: TGTGCTAGTGGTCCCCGCCTAGCGGGGGCGGACTCTGGGGCCAACGTCCTGACTTTC.